These 18 T cell receptor beta chains were sequenced from one sample in a study of T cells in Graves' hyperthyroidism and ophthalmopathy. RNA transcripts were the template for amplifying TCR beta CDR3 regions. TCR CDR3 underwent first-round RT-PCR with the HTBI primer set. TCRdb called the multiplex PCR reads again in MiXCR, with one record for every CDR3 protein. Of about 740,000 distinct CDR3 sequences in the sample, approximately 15% were seen once. The sequencing input was blood. The receptors were gathered from a woman in her late teens or twenties with Graves' hyperthyroidism.

In its sample, this clonotype was seen many times. The chain employs TRBV11-1 and TRBJ2-5, with D hard to call. In germline, CDR1 is SGHAT, CDR2 FQDESV (reference sequence). V dropped 5 bases and J dropped 2 bases, with 12 bases sitting between them. The CDR3 spans 14 residues. The CDR3 DNA reads TGTGCCAGCAGCAAGACGACGGTTCAAGAGACCCAGTACTTC. Residues: CASSKTTVQETQYF.

The CDR3 DNA sequence: TGTGCCAGCAGCTTGTTGGCAGGGAGGATGTCTAATGAAAAACTGTTTTTT. Its protein is CASSLLAGRMSNEKLFF. This rearrangement joins TRBV7-8 to TRBJ1-4; TRBD1 is a possible D gene (5 bases). The CDR3 has 17 residues. Looked up from germline, CDR1 is SGHVS and CDR2 is FQNEAQ. V shed 3 bases and J shed 3 bases, with 17 bases lying between them.

This clonotype was seen many times. J is TRBJ2-1 and V is TRBV2, with TRBD2 identical over 10 bases. Germline CDR1 is SNHLY and CDR2 is FYNNEI. V lost 5 bases, J lost 15 bases, and 13 bases stayed unmatched. This CDR3 is built from 14 residues. The CDR3 spells CASSSGLAAPMRFF. In DNA form, the CDR3 reads TGTGCCAGCAGTTCAGGACTAGCGGCCCCGATGCGGTTCTTC.

In this sample, this clonotype turned up a few times. The gene calls are TRBV20-1 and TRBJ1-5; no reliable D call. Deletions cut 2 bases from V and 2 bases from J, with 10 bases between. Germline assignment: CDR1 DFQATT and CDR2 SNEGSKA (reference sequence). CDR3 size: 14 residues. CDR3 nucleotide sequence: TGCAGTGCTAGAAAGGGTGGGGGCAATCAGCCCCAGCATTTT. It translates to CSARKGGGNQPQHF.

The sample holds many counts of this clonotype. The V and J genes are TRBV30 and TRBJ2-3; D not resolved. Looked up from germline, CDR1 is GTSNPN and CDR2 is SVGIG (reference sequence). V lost 0 bases, J lost 7 bases, and 8 bases lay in between. CDR3 length: 12 amino acids. The CDR3: CAWSVLENTQYF. The CDR3 nucleotides are TGTGCCTGGAGTGTATTGGAAAATACGCAGTATTTT.

This clonotype was seen many times. The CDR3 DNA is TGCGCCAGCAGCTTGTGGGATGAGAGGACTGAAGCTTTCTTT. Its translation: CASSLWDERTEAFF. This rearrangement joins TRBV5-1 to TRBJ1-1; D not certain. V gave up 1 base and J gave up 5 bases, with 12 bases separating them. The CDR3 contains 14 residues. Looked up from germline, CDR1 is SGHRS and CDR2 is YFSETQ.

This clonotype was picked up a small number of times. This rearrangement joins TRBV11-2 to TRBJ2-7; possibly TRBD1 for D (6 bases). This CDR3 comprises 13 residues. The germline V gene encodes CDR1 SGHAT and CDR2 FQNNGV. V was clipped by 1 base and J by 6 bases, with 10 bases between them. DNA for the CDR3: TGTGCCAGCAGCTTAGTGCAGGGGCGCGAGCAGTACTTC. Translated, it gives CASSLVQGREQYF. The full variable domain, rest sourced from reference TRBV11-2 and TRBJ2-7, is EAGVAQSPRYKIIEKRQSVAFWCNPISGHATLYWYQQILGQGPKLLIQFQNNGVVDDSQLPKDRFSAERLKGVDSTLKIQPAKLEDSAVYLCASSLVQGREQYFGPGTRLTVT.

A note on this clonotype: A much larger clone lies one base from this, so it may be a read error. The chain carries TRBV6-1 and TRBJ2-5, with D perhaps matching TRBD2 (5 bases). The CDR3 spans 15 residues. Germline V gene sequence: CDR1 MNHNS, CDR2 SASEGT. The CDR3 region has the DNA TGTACCAGCTCAGCCCTGGACTCCCAATCGGAGACCCAGTACTTC. Translation gives CTSSALDSQSETQYF.

This clonotype was seen at least ten times. The J gene is TRBJ2-3, the V gene TRBV2; 7 bases fit TRBD1. The CDR3 has 16 amino acids. Germline values: CDR1 SNHLY, CDR2 FYNNEI. Losses at the gene ends were 1 base for V and 0 bases for J; bases not matched to a gene: 4. For the CDR3, the DNA is TGTGCCAGCAGTGAAGTCCGGGACAGTAGCACAGATACGCAGTATTTT. It yields the protein CASSEVRDSSTDTQYF.

This chain links TRBV28 with TRBJ2-1, with TRBD2 identical over 10 bases. The CDR3 loop spans 16 amino acids. Unmatched junction bases numbered 12, after V lost 5 bases and J lost 8 bases. From germline, CDR1 is MDHEN and CDR2 SYDVKM. This CDR3 is CASSPRGSGRAYEQFF. In DNA, the CDR3 is TGTGCCAGCAGTCCCCGGGGGAGCGGGAGGGCCTATGAGCAGTTCTTC.

This clonotype was observed many times. The V gene is TRBV6-1, the J gene TRBJ2-5; 8 bases map to TRBD1. The length of the CDR3 is 15 residues. Trimming at V came to 6 bases and at J to 2 bases, leaving 8 bases not matched to a gene. Germline V gene lookup returns CDR1 MNHNS and CDR2 SASEGT. The chain's CDR3 is CASSAYRGRQETQYF. The CDR3 nucleotides are TGTGCCAGCAGCGCCTACAGGGGGAGGCAAGAGACCCAGTACTTC.

V usage is TRBV20-1 and J usage is TRBJ2-7; D perhaps matches TRBD2 (5 bases). Germline CDR1 DFQATT, CDR2 SNEGSKA (reference sequence). This CDR3 spans 14 amino acids. Trimming took off 6 bases at V and 3 bases at J, with 18 bases between the two ends. In DNA, the CDR3 is TGCAGTGCCTCTTCGGGTAGTGAGGGCTACGAGCAGTACTTC. Its translation is CSASSGSEGYEQYF.

This chain uses TRBV4-2 with TRBJ2-1; TRBD2 might be the D (6 bases). The V end lost 0 bases, the J end lost 3 bases, and 12 bases lay between the germline ends. This CDR3 has 16 amino acids. In germline, CDR1 is LGHNA, CDR2 YNFKEQ. The CDR3 DNA is TGTGCCAGCAGCCAAGAACTGGAGACTAGCTACAATGAGCAGTTCTTC. It codes for CASSQELETSYNEQFF.

This chain uses TRBV14 with TRBJ2-7; 8 nucleotides agree with TRBD2. The CDR3 runs 14 residues. CDR1 is SGHDN and CDR2 is FVKESK in the germline V gene. V lost 3 bases, J lost 6 bases, and 7 bases stayed unmatched. The CDR3 protein is CASSHFGLAFEQYF. The CDR3 DNA reads as TGTGCCAGCAGCCACTTCGGACTAGCATTCGAGCAGTACTTC. The whole variable domain, filled in from reference TRBV14 and TRBJ2-7, reads EAGVTQFPSHSVIEKGQTVTLRCDPISGHDNLYWYRRVMGKEIKFLLHFVKESKQDESGMPNNRFLAERTGGTYSTLKVQPAELEDSGVYFCASSHFGLAFEQYFGPGTRLTVT.

This clonotype was seen repeatedly, ten times or more. The genes are TRBV12-3 or TRBV12-4 and TRBJ1-3; no definite D call. The CDR3 consists of 12 residues. Trimming cost V 5 bases and J 5 bases, with 7 bases left between them. The CDR3 nucleotides are TGTGCCAGCAGTCCGGCCAGAAACACCATATATTTT. It yields the protein CASSPARNTIYF.

This rearrangement joins TRBV24-1 to TRBJ2-3; 7 bases agree with TRBD2. CDR1 and CDR2 from the germline V gene are KGHDR and SFDVKD. V lost 3 bases to trimming and J lost 6 bases; unmatched junction nucleotides: 8. There are 15 residues in the CDR3. The CDR3 is CATSDTREAGDTQYF. CDR3 bases: TGTGCCACCAGTGATACTCGGGAGGCGGGGGATACGCAGTATTTT.

This clonotype has just a few counts. The chain couples TRBV6-1 to TRBJ2-3, with D perhaps matching TRBD2 (6 bases). The germline V and J ends were trimmed by 5 bases and 0 bases, with 12 bases remaining between them. CDR1 and CDR2 (germline): MNHNS, SASEGT. The CDR3 extends over 15 amino acids. The CDR3 protein is CASSPAGVSTDTQYF. CDR3 bases: TGTGCCAGCAGTCCAGCGGGTGTTAGCACAGATACGCAGTATTTT.

This rearrangement joins TRBV11-3 to TRBJ2-1; perhaps TRBD1 as D (5 bases). The CDR3 spans 16 residues. V lost 5 bases, J lost 12 bases, and 26 bases lay in between. Looked up from germline, CDR1 is SGHNT and CDR2 is YENEEA. CDR3 amino acids: CASSQPLQSDSKRQFF. In DNA form, the CDR3 reads TGTGCCAGCAGCCAACCTCTTCAGTCAGACAGCAAGCGGCAGTTCTTC. The full variable domain, with the rest looked up from reference TRBV11-3 and TRBJ2-1, is EAGVVQSPRYKIIEKKQPVAFWCNPISGHNTLYWYLQNLGQGPELLIRYENEEAVDDSQLPKDRFSAERLKGVDSTLKIQPAELGDSAVYLCASSQPLQSDSKRQFFGPGTRLTVL.